The 22 T cell receptor beta chains below all came from one sample that was sequenced in a study of blood T cell repertoires in COVID-19. Generated by immunoSEQ multiplex PCR, the TCRdb table keeps only in-frame clones and is missing some. The table has fewer than 300,000 clones, roughly nine tenths seen once; the top ten hold roughly 12%. Specimen: peripheral blood. The origin of the receptors is a woman aged 25 to 45 with COVID-19, enrolled during active disease.

In its sample, this clone was seen once. The CDR3 loop is CASSLLESGVYNEQFF. DNA of the CDR3: TGTGCCAGCAGCTTGCTCGAATCCGGGGTATACAATGAGCAGTTCTTC. This sequence joins TRBV5-6 and TRBJ2-1; D is possibly TRBD2 (5 bases). The V end lost 1 base, the J end lost 4 bases, and 15 bases lay between the germline ends. The CDR3 consists of 16 residues. Germline V lookup: CDR1 SGHDT, CDR2 YYEEEE.

The CDR3 here is CASTPRRGIEGNTIYF. The CDR3 DNA is TGTGCCAGTACCCCCCGACGAGGGATAGAGGGAAACACCATATATTTT. V is TRBV19 and J is TRBJ1-3, with unresolved D. Looked up from germline, CDR1 is LNHDA and CDR2 is SQIVND (reference sequence). The CDR3 runs 16 residues. Trimming pared 7 bases from V and 4 bases from J, leaving 20 bases between.

V is TRBV27 and J is TRBJ2-7; 11 bases align to TRBD2. This CDR3 spans 15 amino acids. Trimming at V came to 4 bases and at J to 3 bases, leaving 5 bases not matched to a gene. The germline gives CDR1 MNHEY, CDR2 SMNVEV (reference sequence). In DNA, the CDR3 is TGTGCCAGCAGTTCTAGCGGGGGGTCGCACTACGAGCAGTACTTC. Translation: CASSSSGGSHYEQYF.

J is TRBJ2-5 and V is TRBV6-6; 9 nucleotides align to TRBD1. Germline V lookup: CDR1 MNHNY, CDR2 SVGAGI (reference sequence). The CDR3 covers 14 residues. V lost 5 bases to trimming and J lost 5 bases; unmatched junction nucleotides: 6. The CDR3 nucleotides are TGTGCCAGCAGTGCACAGGGGGCTTGGGAGACCCAGTACTTC. Its translation: CASSAQGAWETQYF.

V gene TRBV12-3 or TRBV12-4 combines with J gene TRBJ2-7; a possible D gene is TRBD1 (6 bases). V was shortened by 5 bases and J by 6 bases, with 8 bases between the two germline ends. The CDR3 has 11 residues. The CDR3 reads CASSPGAEQYF. CDR3 DNA sequence: TGTGCCAGCAGTCCAGGGGCCGAGCAGTACTTC.

The chain couples TRBV3-1 (or the pseudogene TRBV3-2) to TRBJ1-2; 9 nucleotides match TRBD1. CDR1 LGHDT and CDR2 YNNKEL come from the germline V gene (reference sequence). The CDR3 runs 15 residues. J gave up 4 bases and V 1 base, and 4 bases lay outside the gene matches. The CDR3 reads CASSQGTGEFYGYTF. CDR3 coding DNA: TGTGCCAGCAGCCAAGGGACAGGGGAATTCTATGGCTACACCTTC.

The V call is TRBV19, the J call TRBJ2-5, with 10 bases that match TRBD2. V shed 5 bases, J shed 1 base, and the junction held 4 bases outside the gene matches. Germline lookup yields CDR1 LNHDA and CDR2 SQIVND (reference sequence). The CDR3 is 15 amino acids. CDR3 residues: CASSYLAGVQETQYF. In nucleotides, the CDR3 is TGTGCCAGTAGTTACCTAGCGGGGGTCCAAGAGACCCAGTACTTC.

The rearrangement uses TRBV11-2 and TRBJ2-1; 10 bases match TRBD2. Trimming removed 4 bases from V and 2 bases from J; junction bases left unmatched: 2. The CDR3 is made up of 15 amino acids. Per the germline V gene, CDR1 is SGHAT and CDR2 is FQNNGV. The CDR3 reads CASSYTSGAYNEQFF. The CDR3 nucleotides are TGTGCCAGCAGCTACACTAGCGGGGCCTACAATGAGCAGTTCTTC.

The J gene is TRBJ2-7, the V gene TRBV27, with TRBD2 matching over 12 bases. The V gene end was trimmed by 6 bases and the J gene end by 4 bases; junction bases not matched to a gene: 7. The CDR3 loop spans 15 amino acids. Germline-derived CDR1 and CDR2 are MNHEY and SMNVEV (reference sequence). In DNA, the CDR3 is TGTGCCAGCAGACCCGGACTAGCGGGACCATACGAGCAGTACTTC. Protein product: CASRPGLAGPYEQYF.

This sequence joins TRBV21-1 and TRBJ2-7; the D segment call TRBD2 is taken from the table without a DNA check. TRBV21-1 is marked as a pseudogene. The CDR3 covers 12 residues. In DNA form, the CDR3 reads TGTGCCAGTGCCGGGAGTTCCTACGAGCAGTACTTC. Encoded protein: CASAGSSYEQYF.

The chain uses TRBV11-2 and TRBJ2-7; 7 bases fit TRBD2. Germline CDR1 SGHAT, CDR2 FQNNGV. This CDR3 is 15 amino acids long. V lost 5 bases, J lost 2 bases, and 9 bases stayed unmatched. The CDR3 coding sequence is TGTGCCAGCAGCCCCCGACTAGCTGGGACCTACGAGCAGTACTTC. The encoded protein is CASSPRLAGTYEQYF.

The rearrangement links TRBV5-8 to TRBJ1-5, with 10 bases lining up with TRBD1. CDR3 length equals 15 residues. Germline V CDR1 and CDR2: SGHTS, YDEGEE. V dropped 1 base and J dropped 6; count of bases not matched to a gene: 4. The CDR3 loop reads CASSLLWTGGQPQHF. For the CDR3, the DNA is TGTGCCAGCAGCTTGCTGTGGACAGGGGGTCAGCCCCAGCATTTT.

This clone appeared a single time. The V call is TRBV7-6, the J call TRBJ2-2, with 14 bases matching TRBD2. The CDR3 extends over 18 amino acids. Germline V CDR1 and CDR2: SGHVS, FNYEAQ. With 4 bases clipped from V and 0 bases from J, the junction kept 4 bases outside the gene matches. The CDR3 nucleotides read TGTGCCAGCAGCTATGGACTAGCGGGGGGAACGAACACCGGGGAGCTGTTTTTT. It translates to CASSYGLAGGTNTGELFF.

In nucleotides, the CDR3 is TGTGCCAGCAGGGAGGGGCTAGCGGACTCCTACGAGCAGTACTTC. This sequence encodes CASREGLADSYEQYF. The chain couples TRBV9 to TRBJ2-7; 7 nucleotides match TRBD2. Germline V gene lookup returns CDR1 SGDLS and CDR2 YYNGEE. V was clipped by 5 bases and J by 0 bases; unmatched bases: 8. The CDR3 contains 15 residues.

The chain recombines TRBV3-1 (or the pseudogene TRBV3-2) with TRBJ1-2; TRBD1 is a possible D gene (5 bases). Germline lookup yields CDR1 LGHDT and CDR2 YNNKEL (reference sequence). This CDR3 spans 16 amino acids. Deletions cut 5 bases from V and 5 bases from J, with 21 bases between. CDR3: CASSLRPRQRSYGYTF. In DNA form, the CDR3 reads TGTGCCAGCAGCTTGCGTCCGAGACAGAGATCTTATGGCTACACCTTC.

The rearrangement uses TRBV28 and TRBJ1-1; tentatively, D is TRBD1 (5 bases). Germline V CDR1 and CDR2: MDHEN, SYDVKM. This CDR3 spans 13 amino acids. The V and J ends lost 2 bases and 7 bases respectively, with 11 bases between them. CDR3 sequence reads: CASSLLGVDEAFF. DNA for the CDR3: TGTGCCAGCAGTTTACTAGGGGTTGATGAAGCTTTCTTT.

V usage is TRBV4-1 and J usage is TRBJ2-3, with D maybe TRBD2 (6 bases). Germline V gene sequence: CDR1 MGHRA, CDR2 YSYEKL. Trimming took off 4 bases at V and 5 bases at J, with 16 bases between the two ends. This CDR3 spans 15 amino acids. The CDR3 coding sequence is TGCGCCAGCAGCCCTATGGCGGGGTTGGTAGATACGCAGTATTTT. Its translation: CASSPMAGLVDTQYF.

The chain carries TRBV12-3 or TRBV12-4 and TRBJ2-7; the match to TRBD2 covers 7 bases. The V gene end was trimmed by 7 bases and the J gene end by 6 bases; junction bases not matched to a gene: 9. The CDR3 is 13 residues long. The CDR3 here is CASKQGGGSEQYF. As DNA, the CDR3 is TGTGCCAGCAAGCAGGGCGGGGGATCCGAGCAGTACTTC.

The chain links TRBV18 to TRBJ1-4, with D maybe TRBD1 (5 bases). The germline V and J ends were trimmed by 5 bases and 7 bases, with 11 bases remaining between them. Germline values: CDR1 KGHSH, CDR2 LQKENI. The CDR3 has 13 amino acids. CDR3 loop: CASSDKTVEKLFF. The CDR3 coding sequence is TGTGCCAGCTCAGATAAGACAGTTGAAAAACTGTTTTTT.

This chain uses TRBV2 with TRBJ1-2, with D uncertain. In germline, CDR1 is SNHLY, CDR2 FYNNEI. The CDR3 runs 13 residues. Deletions cut 5 bases from V and 4 bases from J, with 11 bases between. CDR3 protein: CASSFVSPYGYTF. For the CDR3, the DNA is TGTGCCAGCAGTTTTGTCAGTCCCTATGGCTACACCTTC. The whole variable domain, remainder taken from reference TRBV2 and TRBJ1-2, is EPEVTQTPSHQVTQMGQEVILRCVPISNHLYFYWYRQILGQKVEFLVSFYNNEISEKSEIFDDQFSVERPDGSNFTLKIRSTKLEDSAMYFCASSFVSPYGYTFGSGTRLTVV.

This sequence joins TRBV3-1 (or the pseudogene TRBV3-2) and TRBJ1-2; D is uncertain. The CDR3 extends over 12 amino acids. Germline V gene sequence: CDR1 LGHDT, CDR2 YNNKEL (reference sequence). Deletions cut 2 bases from V and 8 bases from J, with 9 bases between. The CDR3 sequence is CASSQNERGYTF. CDR3 in DNA: TGTGCCAGCAGCCAAAACGAGAGAGGCTACACCTTC.

J is TRBJ2-5 and V is TRBV11-2; weak D call: TRBD1 (6 bases). The length of the CDR3 is 15 residues. CDR1 SGHAT and CDR2 FQNNGV come from the germline V gene. V lost 0 bases, J lost 9 bases, and 17 bases lay in between. The CDR3: CASSLDRGTNLAQYF. CDR3 nucleotide sequence: TGTGCCAGCAGCTTAGATAGGGGGACAAACTTAGCCCAGTACTTC. Variable domain in full (rest from reference TRBV11-2 and TRBJ2-5): EAGVAQSPRYKIIEKRQSVAFWCNPISGHATLYWYQQILGQGPKLLIQFQNNGVVDDSQLPKDRFSAERLKGVDSTLKIQPAKLEDSAVYLCASSLDRGTNLAQYFGPGTRLLVL.